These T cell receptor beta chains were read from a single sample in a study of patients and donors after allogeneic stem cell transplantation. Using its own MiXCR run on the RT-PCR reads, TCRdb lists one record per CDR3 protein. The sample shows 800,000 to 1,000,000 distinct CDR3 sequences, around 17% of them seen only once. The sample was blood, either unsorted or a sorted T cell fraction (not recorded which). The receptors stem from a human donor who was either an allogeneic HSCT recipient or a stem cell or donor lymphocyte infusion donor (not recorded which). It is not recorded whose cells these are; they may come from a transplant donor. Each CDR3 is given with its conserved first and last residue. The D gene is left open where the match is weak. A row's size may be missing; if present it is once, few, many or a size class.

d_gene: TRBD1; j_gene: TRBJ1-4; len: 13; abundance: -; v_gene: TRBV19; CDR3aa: CASSVTGVEKLFF; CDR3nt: TGTGCCAGTAGTGTGACAGGGGTTGAAAAACTGTTTTTT
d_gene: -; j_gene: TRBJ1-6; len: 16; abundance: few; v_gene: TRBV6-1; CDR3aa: CASTGGTSSYNSPLHF; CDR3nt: TGTGCCAGCACTGGAGGAACGAGCTCCTATAATTCACCCCTCCACTTT
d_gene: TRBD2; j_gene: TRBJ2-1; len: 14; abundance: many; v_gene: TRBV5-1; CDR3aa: CASSDPGLFPEQFF; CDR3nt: TGCGCCAGCAGCGACCCGGGACTATTTCCTGAGCAGTTCTTC
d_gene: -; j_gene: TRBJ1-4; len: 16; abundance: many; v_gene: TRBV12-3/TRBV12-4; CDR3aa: CASSLIPHAPNEKLFF; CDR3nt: TGTGCCAGCAGTTTAATCCCCCACGCGCCTAATGAAAAACTGTTTTTT
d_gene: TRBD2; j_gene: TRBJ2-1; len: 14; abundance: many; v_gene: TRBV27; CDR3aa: CASSIRLAGDRKFF; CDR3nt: TGTGCCAGCAGTATCAGACTAGCGGGAGATCGGAAGTTCTTC
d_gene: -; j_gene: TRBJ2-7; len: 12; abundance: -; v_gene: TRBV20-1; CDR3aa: CSASPKAYEQYF; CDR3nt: TGCAGTGCTAGCCCCAAGGCCTACGAGCAGTACTTC
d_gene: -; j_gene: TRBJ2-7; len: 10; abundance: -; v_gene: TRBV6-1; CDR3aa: CASSAQEQYF; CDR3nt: TGTGCCAGCAGTGCCCAAGAGCAGTACTTC
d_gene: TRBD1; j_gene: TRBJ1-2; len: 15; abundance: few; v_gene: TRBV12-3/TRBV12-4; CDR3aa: CASSSWTGGEYGYTF; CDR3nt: TGTGCCAGCAGTTCATGGACAGGAGGGGAGTATGGCTACACCTTC
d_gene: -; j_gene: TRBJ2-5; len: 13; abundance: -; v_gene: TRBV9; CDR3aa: CASSVFAGETQYF; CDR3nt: TGTGCCAGCAGCGTATTCGCTGGGGAGACCCAGTACTTC
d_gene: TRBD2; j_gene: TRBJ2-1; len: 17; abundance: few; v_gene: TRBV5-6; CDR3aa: CASSLTTGTSGYNEQFF; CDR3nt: TGTGCCAGCAGCTTGACGACCGGGACTAGCGGGTACAATGAGCAGTTCTTC
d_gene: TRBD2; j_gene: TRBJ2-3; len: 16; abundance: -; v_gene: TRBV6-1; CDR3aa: CASSRTSGDPPDTQYF; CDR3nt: TGTGCCAGCAGCAGGACTAGCGGGGATCCTCCAGATACGCAGTATTTT
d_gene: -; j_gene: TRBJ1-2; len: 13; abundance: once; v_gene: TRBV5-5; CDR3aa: CASSLRGYDGYTF; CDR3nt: TGTGCCAGCAGCTTAAGGGGATATGATGGCTACACCTTC
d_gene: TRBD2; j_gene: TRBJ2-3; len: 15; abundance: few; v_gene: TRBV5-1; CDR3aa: CASSSGLVGTDTQYF; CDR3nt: TGCGCCAGCAGCTCCGGACTAGTAGGTACAGATACGCAGTATTTT
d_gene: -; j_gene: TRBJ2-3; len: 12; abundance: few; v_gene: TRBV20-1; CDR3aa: CSARPNTDTQYF; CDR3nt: TGCAGTGCTAGACCGAACACAGATACGCAGTATTTT
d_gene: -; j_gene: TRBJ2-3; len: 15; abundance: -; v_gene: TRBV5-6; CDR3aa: CASRYGGRSTDTQYF; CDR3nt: TGTGCCAGCAGGTACGGAGGGAGGAGCACAGATACGCAGTATTTT
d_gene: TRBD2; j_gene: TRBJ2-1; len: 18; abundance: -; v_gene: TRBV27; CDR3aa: CASSPNRLAGASYNEQFF; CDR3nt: TGTGCCAGCAGTCCAAATCGACTAGCGGGAGCGTCCTACAATGAGCAGTTCTTC
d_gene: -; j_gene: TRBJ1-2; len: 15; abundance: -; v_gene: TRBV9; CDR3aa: CASSVGRTTNYGYTF; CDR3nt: TGTGCCAGCAGCGTAGGACGGACGACTAACTATGGCTACACCTTC
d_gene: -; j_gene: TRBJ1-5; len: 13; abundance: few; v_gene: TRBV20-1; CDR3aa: CSASKGVGQPQHF; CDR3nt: TGCAGTGCTAGTAAGGGGGTCGGTCAGCCCCAGCATTTT
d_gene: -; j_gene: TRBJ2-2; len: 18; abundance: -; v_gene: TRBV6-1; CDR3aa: CASKPPLGGGGNTGELFF; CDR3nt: TGTGCCAGCAAACCCCCCTTAGGAGGGGGGGGAAACACCGGGGAGCTGTTTTTT
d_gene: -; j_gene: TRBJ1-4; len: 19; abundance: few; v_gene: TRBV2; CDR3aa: CASSHRRDIGRSSLRKLFF; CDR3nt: TGTGCCAGCAGTCACAGGCGGGACATCGGTCGGTCGTCATTACGAAAACTGTTTTTT
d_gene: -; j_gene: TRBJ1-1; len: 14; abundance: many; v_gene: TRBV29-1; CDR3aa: CSVEFGQGNTEAFF; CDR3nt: TGCAGCGTTGAGTTCGGGCAGGGGAACACTGAAGCTTTCTTT
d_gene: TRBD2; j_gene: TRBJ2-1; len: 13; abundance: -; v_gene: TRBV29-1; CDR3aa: CSGGLGPYNEQFF; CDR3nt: TGCAGCGGCGGACTAGGACCCTACAATGAGCAGTTCTTC
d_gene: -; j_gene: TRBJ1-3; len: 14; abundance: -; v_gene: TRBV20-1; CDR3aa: CSASPSGTGNTIYF; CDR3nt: TGCAGTGCTAGCCCTTCAGGGACTGGAAACACCATATATTTT
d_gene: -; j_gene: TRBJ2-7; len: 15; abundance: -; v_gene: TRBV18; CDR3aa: CASSDDLRSSYEQYF; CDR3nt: TGTGCCAGCTCGGACGATTTGCGGAGCTCCTACGAGCAGTACTTC
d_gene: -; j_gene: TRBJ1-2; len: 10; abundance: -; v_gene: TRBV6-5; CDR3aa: CASGTGGYTF; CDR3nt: TGTGCCAGCGGGACTGGAGGCTACACCTTC
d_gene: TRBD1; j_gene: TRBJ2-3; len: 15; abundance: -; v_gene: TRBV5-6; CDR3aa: CASSPGQGPTDTQYF; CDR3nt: TGTGCCAGCAGCCCGGGACAGGGGCCCACAGATACGCAGTATTTT
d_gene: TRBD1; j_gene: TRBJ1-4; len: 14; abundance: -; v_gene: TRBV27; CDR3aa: CASSFDRVREKLFF; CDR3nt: TGTGCCAGCAGTTTCGACAGGGTACGGGAAAAACTGTTTTTT
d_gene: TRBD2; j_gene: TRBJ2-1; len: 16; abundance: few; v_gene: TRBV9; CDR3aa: CASSVVGSGRVDEQFF; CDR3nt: TGTGCCAGCAGCGTAGTTGGTAGCGGGAGGGTGGATGAGCAGTTCTTC
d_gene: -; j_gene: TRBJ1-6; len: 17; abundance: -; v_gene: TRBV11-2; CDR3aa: CASSLPIGRVYNSPLHF; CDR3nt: TGTGCCAGCAGCTTGCCCATAGGACGGGTCTATAATTCACCCCTCCACTTT
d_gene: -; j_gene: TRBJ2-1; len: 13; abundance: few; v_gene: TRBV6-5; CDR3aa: CASSYSNGGEQFF; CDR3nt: TGTGCCAGCAGTTACTCGAATGGGGGTGAGCAGTTCTTC
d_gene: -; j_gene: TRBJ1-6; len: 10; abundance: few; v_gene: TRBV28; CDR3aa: CATGGSPLHF; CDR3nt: TGTGCCACCGGAGGTTCACCCCTCCACTTT
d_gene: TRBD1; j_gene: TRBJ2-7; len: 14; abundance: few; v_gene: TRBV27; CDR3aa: CASSAGTGFGEQYF; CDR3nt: TGTGCCAGCAGTGCCGGGACAGGGTTCGGCGAGCAGTACTTC
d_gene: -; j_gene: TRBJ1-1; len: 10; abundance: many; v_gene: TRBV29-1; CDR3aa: CSAGDVEAFF; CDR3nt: TGCAGCGCTGGGGACGTTGAAGCTTTCTTT
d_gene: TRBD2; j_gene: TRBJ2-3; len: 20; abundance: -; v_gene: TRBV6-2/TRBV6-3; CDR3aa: CASRAPLGLAGLRSTDTQYF; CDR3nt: TGTGCCAGCAGGGCCCCCCTGGGACTAGCGGGTTTGCGGAGCACAGATACGCAGTATTTT
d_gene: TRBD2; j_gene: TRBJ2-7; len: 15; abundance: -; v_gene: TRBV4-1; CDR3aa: CASSRLAEDPYEQYF; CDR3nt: TGCGCCAGCAGCCGACTAGCGGAAGATCCCTACGAGCAGTACTTC
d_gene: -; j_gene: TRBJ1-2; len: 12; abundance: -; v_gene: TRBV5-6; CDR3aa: CASSLFSNGYTF; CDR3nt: TGTGCCAGCAGCTTGTTCAGCAATGGCTACACCTTC
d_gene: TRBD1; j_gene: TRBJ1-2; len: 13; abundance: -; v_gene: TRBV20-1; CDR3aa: CSAPGQGAQGYTF; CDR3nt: TGCAGTGCACCGGGACAGGGGGCGCAGGGCTACACCTTC
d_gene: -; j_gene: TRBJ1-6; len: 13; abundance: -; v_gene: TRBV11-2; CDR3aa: CASTFRGISPLHF; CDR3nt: TGTGCCAGCACCTTCAGGGGTATATCACCCCTCCACTTT
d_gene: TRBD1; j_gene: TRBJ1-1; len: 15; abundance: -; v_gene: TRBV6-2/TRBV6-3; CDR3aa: CASSKHRDRGSEAFF; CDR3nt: TGTGCCAGCAGTAAACACCGGGACAGGGGTTCTGAAGCTTTCTTT
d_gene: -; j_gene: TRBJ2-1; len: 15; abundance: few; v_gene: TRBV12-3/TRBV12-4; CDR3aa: CASTRGDTHYNEQFF; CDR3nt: TGTGCCAGCACTCGGGGGGACACCCACTACAATGAGCAGTTCTTC
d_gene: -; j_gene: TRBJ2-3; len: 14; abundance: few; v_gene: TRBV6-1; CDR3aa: CASSTLNPTDTQYF; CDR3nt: TGTGCCAGCAGTACCCTGAATCCCACAGATACGCAGTATTTT
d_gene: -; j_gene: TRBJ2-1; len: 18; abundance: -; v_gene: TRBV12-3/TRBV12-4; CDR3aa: CASSLPHGPWVGDNEQFF; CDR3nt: TGTGCCAGCAGCCTCCCCCACGGTCCGTGGGTGGGGGACAATGAGCAGTTCTTC
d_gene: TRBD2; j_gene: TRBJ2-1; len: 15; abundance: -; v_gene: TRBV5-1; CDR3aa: CASSAGLAGFVEQFF; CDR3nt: TGCGCCAGCAGCGCGGGACTAGCGGGATTTGTTGAGCAGTTCTTC
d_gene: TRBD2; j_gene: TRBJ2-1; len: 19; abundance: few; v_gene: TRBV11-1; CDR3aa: CASSPGGLAERSSYNEQFF; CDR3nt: TGTGCCAGCAGCCCCGGGGGACTAGCGGAAAGGAGCTCCTACAATGAGCAGTTCTTC
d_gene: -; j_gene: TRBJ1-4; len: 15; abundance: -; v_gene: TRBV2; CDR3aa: CASRARTATNEKLFF; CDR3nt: TGTGCCAGCAGGGCCAGGACAGCAACTAATGAAAAACTGTTTTTT
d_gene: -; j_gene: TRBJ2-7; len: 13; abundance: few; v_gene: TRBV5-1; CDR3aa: CASSLEGSGEQYF; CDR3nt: TGCGCCAGCAGCTTGGAAGGTTCGGGGGAGCAGTACTTC